This T cell receptor (beta chain) appears in the sequencing data of a study of T cell responses to AZD1222 COVID-19 vaccine. CDR1 is SGHTA and CDR2 is FQGTGA in the germline V gene. This CDR3 is 13 amino acids long. V lost 5 bases and J 6 bases, leaving 13 bases between the germline ends. The assay was immunoSEQ multiplex PCR, and TCRdb's table has in-frame clones only and misses some. Among roughly 200,000 clones listed, almost 90% were seen once. As to this clone: Its target is unknown.

General observations from the study: Spike-wide coverage was observed for vaccine-associated CD4 TCRs, with dominant responses at 160-218 and 743-854. Repertoire sampling was restricted to post-peak T cell response timepoints. At study baseline, merely more than 5 AZD1222 recipients were seropositive.

V and J are TRBV7-3 and TRBJ1-2; D remains ambiguous. The material sequenced was peripheral blood, taken on day 0 of AZD1222 vaccination. The TCR comes from an adult in good health. The CDR3 nucleotides read TGTGCCAGCAGCCGAACGATGGGTGATGGCTACACCTTC. Translated: CASSRTMGDGYTF.